This T cell receptor (delta chain) was identified in a study of gamma-delta chains in newborns, infants, children. In the study overall: Microbial exposure reportedly drives polyclonal innate γδ T cell expansion after birth.

TCRdb used CATT to re-call clones from the reads. The sample shows about 5,200 delta-chain clones, less than 6% of them seen only once. Details on this clone: Being one base from a much bigger clone, this may be a read error.

The sequencing input was blood. The source is a child who was a newborn, infant or young child, either healthy, febrile or measles-vaccinated (not recorded which).

This chain's CDR3 is CACGILLGPDTDKLIF. CDR3 coding DNA: TGTGCCTGTGGCATTCTACTGGGGCCTGACACCGATAAACTCATCTTT. J is TRDJ1 and V is TRDV2; the match to TRDD3 covers 7 bases. There are 16 residues in the CDR3. The germline CDR1 and CDR2 sequences are GEAIGNYY and EKD. V trimming: 5 bases; J trimming: 0 bases; junction bases outside the gene matches: 11.